This T cell receptor (beta chain) was observed in a study of cytomegalovirus exposure and HLA in healthy donors. This clone has more than one count but fewer than ten. This CDR3 contains 18 residues. With 1 base clipped from V and 0 bases from J, the junction kept 9 bases outside the gene matches. Germline V gene data show CDR1 as SGHNT and CDR2 as YENEEA. The PCR contained 60 Vbeta and 13 Jbeta primers. The assay was immunoSEQ multiplex PCR, and TCRdb's table has in-frame clones only and misses some. Of roughly 200,000 clones detected, roughly 12% appear once; the ten largest clones hold 7.8%. The chain carries TRBV11-3 and TRBJ2-1, with TRBD2 matching 7 bases. The origin of this receptor is a middle-aged man in good health and CMV-seropositive. The sample comprised PBMCs. The DNA for the CDR3 is TGTGCCAGCAGCTTAGTGGTGGGGGGGTTGAGCTCCTACAATGAGCAGTTCTTC. Translation: CASSLVVGGLSSYNEQFF.